Sequencing of this TCR beta chain was carried out in a study of T-cell memory formation after mild COVID-19. Study observations and caveats: Clones that contracted from day 15 to 85 were balanced CD4/CD8, while later expanders leaned CD4+. Pre-infection memory carried some responding clones, suggesting that cross-reactive memory joined.

This clonotype was observed a few times. No antigen is known for it. The J segment lost 7 bases and the V segment lost 5 bases, leaving 12 bases of the junction unmatched. The CDR3 runs to 15 residues. The germline V gene has CDR1 SGHTA and CDR2 FQGNSA. TCRdb re-analysed the 5' RACE reads in MiXCR, keeping a single row per CDR3 protein. The top ten clones hold 12% of a sample with some 490,000 distinct CDR3 sequences, over 15% of them seen once. The TCR comes from an adult woman who had mild COVID-19 (a few samples of this study predate the infection). Cell type and time point are not known. J is TRBJ1-2 and V is TRBV7-2; 8 positions agree with TRBD1. The sequenced sample was PBMCs or a T cell subset sorted from them (not recorded which). The CDR3 DNA reads TGTGCCAGCAGCCGCGGGACAGGCCTCCCTGGTGGCTACACCTTC. Residues: CASSRGTGLPGGYTF.